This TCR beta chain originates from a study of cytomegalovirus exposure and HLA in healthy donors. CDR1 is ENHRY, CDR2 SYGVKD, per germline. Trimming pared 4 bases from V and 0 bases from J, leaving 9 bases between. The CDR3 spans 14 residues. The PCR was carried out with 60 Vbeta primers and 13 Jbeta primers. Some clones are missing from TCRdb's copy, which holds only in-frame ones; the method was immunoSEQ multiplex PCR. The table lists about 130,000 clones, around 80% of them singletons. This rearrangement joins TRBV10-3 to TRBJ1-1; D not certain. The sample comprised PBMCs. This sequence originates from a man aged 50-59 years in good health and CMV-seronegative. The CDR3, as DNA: TGTGCCATCAGTGGGACTCCTTTGAACACTGAAGCTTTCTTT. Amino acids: CAISGTPLNTEAFF.